This T cell receptor beta chain was recovered during a study of blood T cell repertoires in COVID-19. Study summary: The United States, Italy and Spain provided the acute and convalescent COVID-19 samples.

Under the authors' procedure: Amplification with reference gene primers provided the estimates of nucleated cell counts. Clones were sequenced by immunoSEQ multiplex PCR, and TCRdb holds only the in-frame ones, with some missing. Clone size and the V and J calls come from that table; the DNA yielded D and trimming. The sample holds tens of thousands of clones, 93% seen once. The length of the CDR3 is 15 residues. Trimming removed 4 bases at V and 3 bases at J, with 15 bases between. The sequenced sample consisted of peripheral blood. This chain uses TRBV23-1 with TRBJ1-2; possible D gene TRBD1, 5 bases. TRBV23-1 is reported as an ORF; its role is uncertain. The source of this sequence is a human donor in a cohort sampled during active COVID-19. CDR3 loop: CASSLLDMGHYGYTF. CDR3 DNA: TGCGCCAGCAGTCTCCTCGATATGGGGCACTATGGCTACACCTTC.